By frequency, the clone carrying this T cell receptor (beta chain) is medium-sized. Its cognate antigen is unknown. Those CD8+ T cells considered naive were CD45RO-CCR7+CD27+CD95-. These data come from a study of CXCR3-negative and CXCR3-positive naive CD8 T cells. The authors made the TRB cDNA libraries by 5' RACE using UMI labels. TCRdb re-analyzed the 5' RACE reads; it lists each CDR3 protein once, without DNA. This specimen shows 6,000 to 8,500 distinct CDR3 sequences; the ten leading clones hold approximately 1.6%. Study-wide results and limits: CXCR3-positive naive cells had more hydrophobic TRB CDR3s than CXCR3-negative naive cells.

The CDR3 loop spans 13 amino acids. Germline-derived CDR1 and CDR2 are SQVTM and ANQGSEA. The chain recombines TRBV29-1 with TRBJ2-7. The sample taken for sequencing was naive CXCR3- CD8+ T cells from blood. Described subset: CD45RO-CCR7+CD27+CD95- naive CD8+ T cells lacking CXCR3 (TNR3-). This TCR was recovered from a human donor in good health. Some clones in this sample may be carry-over from other donors' samples. The chain's CDR3 is CSVEAGRSYEQYF.